These T cell receptor beta chains were read from a single sample in a study of cytomegalovirus exposure and HLA in healthy donors. The table came from immunoSEQ multiplex PCR; TCRdb's copy has only in-frame clones and leaves some out. The sample includes some 180,000 clones, approximately 79% of them seen just once. The sequenced sample consisted of PBMCs. These receptors all stem from a woman younger than 45 in good health and CMV-seropositive. Both conserved end residues are part of each CDR3. The D gene is left open where the match is weak. A clone size is listed for some rows: how often the clone was seen (once, few, many), or a class if it is expanded.

TRBJ1-4 - few TRBV11-3 TGTGCCAGCAGCATGACAGTAGACCGTGAAAAACTGTTTTTT CASSMTVDREKLFF
TRBJ2-1 TRBD2 once TRBV14 TGTGCCAGCAGCCAATCTAGCGGGGTAAACAATGAGCAGTTCTTC CASSQSSGVNNEQFF
TRBJ2-6 - - TRBV7-7 TGTGCCAGCAGCCCGGCTGGGGCCAACGTCCTGACTTTC CASSPAGANVLTF
TRBJ2-7 TRBD2 - TRBV11-2 TGTGCCAGCAGCTTCCTAGCGGGGCGACTAGGATACGAGCAGTACTTC CASSFLAGRLGYEQYF
TRBJ2-3 TRBD1 few TRBV6-5 TGTGCCAGCAGGGGACAGGGTGACACAGATACGCAGTATTTT CASRGQGDTDTQYF
TRBJ1-6 - - TRBV7-9 TGTGCCAGCAGCTCCTCCGGGAGATATAATTCACCCCTCCACTTT CASSSSGRYNSPLHF
TRBJ2-6 - - TRBV27 TGTGCCAGCAGTTTTCTACTGCGCGGGAATGGGGCCAACGTCCTGACTTTC CASSFLLRGNGANVLTF
TRBJ2-7 TRBD2 - TRBV7-2 TGTGCCAGCAGCTCCATCCCCAGCGGGAGGGCCGGCGAGCAGTACTTC CASSSIPSGRAGEQYF
TRBJ1-4 - - TRBV28 TGTGCCAGCAGGGGGACTGTGGGGGGTTATCGTGAAAAACTGTTTTTT CASRGTVGGYREKLFF
TRBJ1-2 - - TRBV28 TGTGCCAGCGGTAGTAACAGGGTGCCAGTTTTC CASGSNRVPVF
TRBJ1-5 - - TRBV5-8 TGTGCCAGCAGCTTGGGTGGACAGCCTGCCGGTCAGCCCCAGCATTTT CASSLGGQPAGQPQHF
TRBJ2-7 TRBD2 - TRBV27 TGTGCCAGCAGTTTATCCCCGAGACTAGCGGGAGTGTTCTACGAGCAGTACTTC CASSLSPRLAGVFYEQYF
TRBJ2-1 TRBD2 - TRBV5-6 TGTGCCAGCAGCTGGGGGTCTAGCGGGGATGAGCAGTTCTTC CASSWGSSGDEQFF
TRBJ2-5 TRBD1 - TRBV4-3 TGCGCCAGCAGCCAAGTCCAGGGGGCGGAGACCCAGTACTTC CASSQVQGAETQYF
TRBJ1-5 TRBD1 - TRBV4-1 TGCGCCAGCAGCCCCCGGGACAGGAGCAATCAGCCCCAGCATTTT CASSPRDRSNQPQHF
TRBJ2-7 - few TRBV2 TGTGCCAGCAGCGCTGACAGGTGGAGCGAGCAGTACTTC CASSADRWSEQYF
TRBJ2-1 TRBD1 - TRBV9 TGTGCCAGCAGCGTAAGCCTTTCTGGGACAGGTCTCCCTCTAACCTACAATGAGCAGTTCTTC CASSVSLSGTGLPLTYNEQFF
TRBJ2-2 - once TRBV11-2 TGTGCCAGCAGCGTGGCCCTACGGAGGACCGGGGAGCTGTTTTTT CASSVALRRTGELFF
TRBJ1-1 - - TRBV5-1 TGCGCCAGCAGCTTGAATACAGGGATGAACACTGAAGCTTTCTTT CASSLNTGMNTEAFF
TRBJ1-2 - - TRBV6-5 TGTGCCAGCAGTCCCGACCCCACTACTAACTATGGCTACACCTTC CASSPDPTTNYGYTF
TRBJ2-5 TRBD1 - TRBV19 TGTGCCAGTAGGGACAGGGGGGGGAAAGAGACCCAGTACTTC CASRDRGGKETQYF
TRBJ2-1 TRBD1 - TRBV2 TGTGCCAGCAGTGGACAGGGGGCTGTGAGTAATGAGCAGTTCTTC CASSGQGAVSNEQFF
TRBJ2-5 TRBD1 - TRBV5-4 TGTGCCAGCAGCTTGTCCGGACAGGGGGGAACCCAGTACTTC CASSLSGQGGTQYF
TRBJ2-7 TRBD1 - TRBV15 TGTGCCACCAGCAGGGGACAGGACCCCTCCTACGAGCAGTACTTC CATSRGQDPSYEQYF
TRBJ1-2 - few TRBV19 TGTGCCTCCACGCCGGCGGGAGGCAACTATGGCTACACCTTC CASTPAGGNYGYTF
TRBJ2-7 TRBD2 - TRBV4-3 TGCGCCAGCAGCCAAGATACTAGCGCAGCCTACGAGCAGTACTTC CASSQDTSAAYEQYF
TRBJ1-3 TRBD1 - TRBV4-1 TGCGCCAGCAGCCACCAGGACAGGGATTGGGGAAACACCATATATTTT CASSHQDRDWGNTIYF
TRBJ1-1 - - TRBV21-1 TGTGCCAGCACACCCGGGACAGACGGAACTGAAGCTTTCTTT CASTPGTDGTEAFF
TRBJ2-6 - - TRBV7-9 TGTGCCAGCGCCAGGACAGGGGCCAACGTCCTGACTTTC CASARTGANVLTF
TRBJ2-3 TRBD2 - TRBV11-3 TGTGCCAGCAGCCGCGGACTAGCGGCTAGCACAGATACGCAGTATTTT CASSRGLAASTDTQYF
TRBJ1-1 TRBD1 - TRBV7-4 TGTGCCAGCAGCGTTATGGGACAGGGGGTGTATCACACTGAAGCTTTCTTT CASSVMGQGVYHTEAFF
TRBJ2-7 TRBD1 - TRBV29-1 TGCAGCGTTAAACGGGACAGGGGCCCGTACGAGCAGTACTTC CSVKRDRGPYEQYF
TRBJ1-5 - - TRBV15 TGTGCCACCCGGGACTCCAATCAGCCCCAGCATTTT CATRDSNQPQHF
TRBJ2-3 TRBD2 - TRBV4-1 TGCGCCAGCAGCCGACTTATAGCGGGGGGGCCCACAGATACGCAGTATTTT CASSRLIAGGPTDTQYF
TRBJ2-3 - - TRBV15 TGTGCCACCAGCGGGGCGGTTACAAGCACAGATACGCAGTATTTT CATSGAVTSTDTQYF
TRBJ2-7 - few TRBV6-1 TGTGCCAGCGCGAAGGCGGGGTGGGACGAGCAGTACTTC CASAKAGWDEQYF
TRBJ2-1 TRBD2 - TRBV27 TGTGCCAGCAGTTTGTGGACTAGCGTCAATGAGCAGTTCTTC CASSLWTSVNEQFF
TRBJ2-1 TRBD2 - TRBV5-4 TGTGCCAGCAGCTTGTCTAGCGGGGGGGCATATGAGCAGTTCTTC CASSLSSGGAYEQFF
TRBJ1-2 - - TRBV7-9 TGTGCCAGCAGCTTAGCCAGGGGCGCTTCGGATGGCTACACCTTC CASSLARGASDGYTF
TRBJ2-6 - - TRBV15 TGTGCCACCAGCAGAGTGAGATCTGGGGCCAACGTCCTGACTTTC CATSRVRSGANVLTF
TRBJ2-7 - - TRBV30 TGTGCCTGGAGTTTGAGGGCCGGAAAGCAGTACTTC CAWSLRAGKQYF
TRBJ1-2 TRBD1 - TRBV10-3 TGTGCCATCAGTGACCAGGACAGGGTCGGTGGCTACACCTTC CAISDQDRVGGYTF
TRBJ2-5 TRBD1 - TRBV5-1 TGCGCCAGCAGCTTGACGGGACAGGGGGGGGAGACCCAGTACTTC CASSLTGQGGETQYF
TRBJ1-3 - - TRBV7-2 TGTGCCAGCAGCAAAAACGCAGGGAGGTTGGCTGGAAACACCATATATTTT CASSKNAGRLAGNTIYF
TRBJ2-5 - - TRBV5-8 TGTGCCAGCAGCCCGGGACTTCTAGAGACCCAGTACTTC CASSPGLLETQYF
TRBJ2-7 TRBD2 - TRBV18 TGTGCCAGCTCCGGTTACGGGAGGGCCGGGAACGAGCAGTACTTC CASSGYGRAGNEQYF
TRBJ2-7 - - TRBV7-9 TGTGCCAGCAGCCCGACTAGTTTCCCCTACGAGCAGTACTTC CASSPTSFPYEQYF
TRBJ2-2 TRBD2 - TRBV4-3 TGCGCCAGCAGCCAAACCTATTTAGCGGGAGGGACCGGGGAGCTGTTTTTT CASSQTYLAGGTGELFF
TRBJ2-2 - - TRBV19 TGTGCCAGTAGTATAGATCCGGACACCGGGGAGCTGTTTTTT CASSIDPDTGELFF
TRBJ2-3 TRBD2 - TRBV7-8 TGTGCCAGCAGCGCGAACCCACTAGCGTCCAGCACAGATACGCAGTATTTT CASSANPLASSTDTQYF
TRBJ1-5 - - TRBV19 TGTGCCAGTAGTATAGGCGGGGAATTCGTTCAGCCCCAGCATTTT CASSIGGEFVQPQHF
TRBJ1-2 TRBD1 - TRBV5-6 TGTGCCAGCAGCTTGGGGCCAGGGGGGACAGATGGCTACACCTTC CASSLGPGGTDGYTF
TRBJ1-2 TRBD1 - TRBV5-1 TGCGCCAGCAGCTTAACACCGGGACAGCGGCATGGCTACACCTTC CASSLTPGQRHGYTF
TRBJ2-1 - - TRBV7-2 TGTGCCAGCAGCTTGACTAGTGTGGGCATTCATACCCACAATGAGCAGTTCTTC CASSLTSVGIHTHNEQFF